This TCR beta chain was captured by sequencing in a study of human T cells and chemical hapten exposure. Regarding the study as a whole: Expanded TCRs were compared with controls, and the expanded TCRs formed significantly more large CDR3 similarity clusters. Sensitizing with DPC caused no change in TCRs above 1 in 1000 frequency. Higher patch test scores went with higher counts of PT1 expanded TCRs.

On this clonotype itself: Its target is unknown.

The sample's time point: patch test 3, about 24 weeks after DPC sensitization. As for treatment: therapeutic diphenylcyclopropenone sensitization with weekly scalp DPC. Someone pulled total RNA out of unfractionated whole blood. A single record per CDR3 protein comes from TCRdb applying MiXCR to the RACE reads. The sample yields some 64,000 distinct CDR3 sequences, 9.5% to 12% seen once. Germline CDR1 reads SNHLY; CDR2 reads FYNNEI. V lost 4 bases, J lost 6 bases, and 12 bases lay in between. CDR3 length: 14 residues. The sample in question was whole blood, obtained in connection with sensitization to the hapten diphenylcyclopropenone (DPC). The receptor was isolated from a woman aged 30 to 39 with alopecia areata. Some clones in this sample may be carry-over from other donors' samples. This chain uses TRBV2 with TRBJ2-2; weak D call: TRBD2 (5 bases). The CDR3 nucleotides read TGTGCCAGCAGTGGTTCGGGGTCCGCCGGGGAGCTGTTTTTT. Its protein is CASSGSGSAGELFF.